This T cell receptor (beta chain) stems from a study of T cell changes during pregnancy in multiple sclerosis (dated by TCRdb to the late 2010s). Describing the broader study: In women with multiple sclerosis, the researchers looked at how the T cell repertoire shifted as pregnancy progressed.

Receptor libraries were prepared by the immunoSEQ multiplex PCR assay. The source is immuneACCESS, and TCRdb retained only in-frame sequences with V and J called. Part of the clones is not carried over; for the studies checked, unresolved V genes explain less than half of this, and the remainder is unexplained. The sample has 45,000 to 55,000 clones on record, 80% to 95% of them singletons. The top ten hold about 0.99% of the sample. CDR1 MGHRA and CDR2 YSYEKL were looked up in the germline V gene. There are 15 amino acids in the CDR3, from cysteine to phenylalanine inclusive. CDR3 DNA is the only sequence kept; it has 45 bases, read in frame from the first base. V trim: 5 bases; J trim: 7 bases; unmatched bases: 9. This clone was counted only a few times. What this receptor recognizes is not known. The sample holds no much larger clone one base away, and base qualities are not on file.

The receptor's source is a female donor with multiple sclerosis, enrolled in a pregnancy study. The receptor chain draws on TRBV4-1 and TRBJ1-5; 9 nucleotides in the junction match TRBD1. The sequencing used peripheral blood, collected after pregnancy. The sequence in DNA is TGCGCCAGCAGCTCGCTAACAGGGGGCGAGCAGCCCCAGCATTTT. It is translated as CASSSLTGGEQPQHF.